This T cell receptor (beta chain) stems from a study of blood T cell repertoires in COVID-19. The CDR3 is made up of 15 amino acids. The V and J ends lost 3 bases and 1 base, in that order; junction bases with no gene match: 5. Germline CDR1 SGHVS, CDR2 FQNEAQ. The table came from immunoSEQ multiplex PCR; TCRdb's copy has only in-frame clones and leaves some out. This repertoire shows approximately 190,000 clones, about 86% found once; its top ten account for around 14%. This chain links TRBV7-8 with TRBJ1-1; 7 nucleotides match TRBD1. Sequencing used peripheral blood. This sequence originates from a man younger than 45 with active or convalescent COVID-19. The CDR3 nucleotides are TGTGCCAGCAGCTTTTACGGGACAGCGAACACTGAAGCTTTCTTT. This encodes CASSFYGTANTEAFF.